Listed here are 30 T cell receptor beta chains from one sample, sequenced in a study of T cell changes during pregnancy in multiple sclerosis. The assay was immunoSEQ multiplex PCR, and TCRdb's table has in-frame clones only and misses some. The sample includes over 60,000 clones, roughly 93% of them seen just once. Specimen: peripheral blood, collected in the first trimester of pregnancy. The receptors here all came from a female donor with multiple sclerosis, enrolled in a pregnancy study.

This clone was counted once. The V and J genes are TRBV4-2 and TRBJ1-4, with 9 bases that match TRBD1. The CDR3 is 15 amino acids. V trimming: 3 bases; J trimming: 5 bases; junction bases outside the gene matches: 4. Germline CDR1 reads LGHNA; CDR2 reads YNFKEQ. The DNA for the CDR3 is TGTGCCAGCAGCCAGACCGGGACAGGGAATGAAAAACTGTTTTTT. This translates into CASSQTGTGNEKLFF.

This sequence joins TRBV7-6 and TRBJ1-2; 8 nucleotides line up with TRBD1. Germline V gives CDR1 SGHVS, CDR2 FNYEAQ. The CDR3 consists of 13 residues. Unmatched junction bases numbered 4, after V lost 2 bases and J lost 8 bases. The CDR3 coding sequence is TGTGCCAGCAGCTTACCAGGGGGCAACGGCTACACCTTC. Amino acids: CASSLPGGNGYTF.

The chain uses TRBV29-1 and TRBJ2-2, with TRBD2 as a possible D gene (7 bases). Germline assignment: CDR1 SQVTM and CDR2 ANQGSEA. This CDR3 has 15 amino acids. With 1 base removed from V and 4 bases from J, the gap between germline ends came to 13 bases. In nucleotides, the CDR3 is TGCAGCGTTGAAGGTCGGGGGGCGGGCACCGGGGAGCTGTTTTTT. Translated, it gives CSVEGRGAGTGELFF.

The rearrangement links TRBV7-3 to TRBJ2-3, with TRBD2 matching over 8 bases. The CDR3 totals 16 residues. J was trimmed by 1 base and V by 4 bases; bases with no gene match: 7. CDR1 and CDR2 from the germline V gene are SGHTA and FQGTGA. CDR3: CASSSFGGAGTDTQYF. For the CDR3, the DNA is TGTGCCAGCAGCTCCTTCGGGGGGGCCGGCACAGATACGCAGTATTTT.

J is TRBJ1-1 and V is TRBV4-1, with 9 nucleotides matching TRBD1. The CDR3 runs 16 residues. The V and J ends lost 4 bases and 3 bases, in that order; junction bases with no gene match: 9. The germline gives CDR1 MGHRA, CDR2 YSYEKL. This CDR3 is CASSPWTGVGDTEAFF. CDR3 DNA: TGCGCCAGCAGCCCGTGGACAGGGGTCGGGGACACTGAAGCTTTCTTT.

The chain links TRBV19 to TRBJ2-1; 7 nucleotides align to TRBD2. The CDR3 runs to 16 residues. Losses at the gene ends were 5 bases for V and 9 bases for J; bases not matched to a gene: 16. CDR1 and CDR2 from the germline V gene are LNHDA and SQIVND (reference sequence). The CDR3 is CASSAQGIAGGGEQFF. The CDR3 DNA reads as TGTGCCAGTAGTGCCCAAGGAATAGCGGGTGGGGGTGAGCAGTTCTTC.

The V call is TRBV5-4, the J call TRBJ2-2; D is uncertain. V lost 3 bases and J lost 2, with 5 bases in between. The CDR3 loop spans 13 amino acids. Germline values: CDR1 SGHNT, CDR2 YYREEE (reference sequence). CDR3 sequence reads: CASSSLNTGELFF. For the CDR3, the DNA is TGTGCCAGCAGCTCCCTAAACACCGGGGAGCTGTTTTTT.

The gene calls are TRBV6-1 and TRBJ2-1, with TRBD1 identical over 9 bases. Per the germline V gene, CDR1 is MNHNS and CDR2 is SASEGT. Trimming took 6 bases from V and 3 from J; bases not matched to a gene: 6. The CDR3 length is 15 residues. The CDR3 loop reads CASRKTTGGYNEQFF. The CDR3 region has the DNA TGTGCCAGCAGAAAAACGACAGGGGGCTACAATGAGCAGTTCTTC.

The rearrangement joins TRBV6-5 to TRBJ1-5; tentatively, D is TRBD1 (5 bases). From germline, CDR1 is MNHEY and CDR2 SVGAGI. V lost 6 bases and J 1 base, leaving 13 bases between the germline ends. This CDR3 has 15 amino acids. The CDR3 spells CASSPGLLSNQPQHF. In DNA form, the CDR3 reads TGTGCCAGCAGCCCGGGACTCTTAAGCAATCAGCCCCAGCATTTT.

This chain joins TRBV7-3 and TRBJ2-3, with D possibly matching TRBD1 (6 bases). Germline CDR1 and CDR2: SGHTA and FQGTGA. This CDR3 contains 13 residues. V was shortened by 5 bases and J by 3 bases, with 9 bases between the two germline ends. CDR3 nucleotides: TGTGCCAGCAGCCCTACAGGGACAGATACGCAGTATTTT. Amino acids: CASSPTGTDTQYF. Full variable domain (rest looked up from reference TRBV7-3 and TRBJ2-3): GAGVSQTPSNKVTEKGKYVELRCDPISGHTALYWYRQSLGQGPEFLIYFQGTGAADDSGLPNDRFFAVRPEGSVSTLKIQRTERGDSAVYLCASSPTGTDTQYFGPGTRLTVL.

The CDR3: CASSLWSGKKEETQYF. The CDR3 DNA reads as TGTGCCAGCAGCTTATGGAGCGGGAAAAAGGAAGAGACCCAGTACTTC. The chain has TRBV7-6 and TRBJ2-5; 7 bases map to TRBD2. This CDR3 comprises 16 residues. Germline V gene lookup returns CDR1 SGHVS and CDR2 FNYEAQ. The J segment lost 3 bases and the V segment lost 2 bases, leaving 9 bases of the junction unmatched.

The CDR3 loop is CASRQHNSPLHF. CDR3 DNA sequence: TGTGCCAGCAGACAGCATAATTCACCCCTCCACTTT. The chain links TRBV7-9 to TRBJ1-6, with D hard to call. Germline-derived CDR1 and CDR2 are SEHNR and FQNEAQ (reference sequence). Trimming left V 6 bases short and J 5 bases short, with 5 bases between. The CDR3 totals 12 residues.

A single count supports this clone. The rearrangement uses TRBV1 and TRBJ2-7; the table names TRBD2, a call not compared with the DNA. TRBV1 is annotated as a pseudogene. CDR3 length: 14 amino acids. As DNA, the CDR3 is TGCACCAGCAGCGAGCGGGAGTACTCGGACGAGCAGTACTTC. Translating it yields CTSSEREYSDEQYF.

The rearrangement joins TRBV2 to TRBJ1-1; 8 nucleotides line up with TRBD1. The CDR3 is made up of 14 amino acids. In germline, CDR1 is SNHLY, CDR2 FYNNEI. J was trimmed by 4 bases and V by 6 bases; bases with no gene match: 7. The CDR3 DNA is TGTGCCAGCAGGGAGCAGGGGGCGCCCACTGAAGCTTTCTTT. It yields the protein CASREQGAPTEAFF. Looking up the rest from reference TRBV2 and TRBJ1-1 gives the full variable domain: EPEVTQTPSHQVTQMGQEVILRCVPISNHLYFYWYRQILGQKVEFLVSFYNNEISEKSEIFDDQFSVERPDGSNFTLKIRSTKLEDSAMYFCASREQGAPTEAFFGQGTRLTVV.

This chain links TRBV30 with TRBJ1-1; possibly TRBD1 for D (6 bases). This CDR3 has 12 residues. Trimming removed 4 bases from V and 4 bases from J, with 10 bases in between. Germline V gene lookup returns CDR1 GTSNPN and CDR2 SVGIG (reference sequence). The CDR3 protein is CAWKQGSTEAFF. DNA for the CDR3: TGTGCCTGGAAACAGGGAAGCACTGAAGCTTTCTTT.

V usage is TRBV4-1 and J usage is TRBJ2-6, with 10 bases that match TRBD1. The CDR3 sequence is 20 residues long. V shed 3 bases and J 0 bases; nucleotides not matched to a gene: 11. Germline V gene data show CDR1 as MGHRA and CDR2 as YSYEKL. In nucleotides, the CDR3 is TGCGCCAGCAGCCAGGTCCCGGGACAGGGGAGGGGCTCTGGGGCCAACGTCCTGACTTTC. Protein: CASSQVPGQGRGSGANVLTF.

Only one count was recorded for this clone. The rearrangement joins TRBV9 to TRBJ2-1; possible D gene TRBD2, 5 bases. Germline assignment: CDR1 SGDLS and CDR2 YYNGEE. The CDR3 runs to 13 residues. Trimming took 4 bases from V and 6 from J, leaving 11 bases between them. In DNA form, the CDR3 reads TGTGCCAGCAGCCCTCCGCGGGCCAATGAGCAGTTCTTC. This sequence encodes CASSPPRANEQFF.

CDR3 residues: CASSEGLAVSYNEQFF. CDR3 nucleotides: TGTGCCAGCAGTGAAGGGCTAGCCGTGTCCTACAATGAGCAGTTCTTC. This chain uses TRBV25-1 with TRBJ2-1; a weak D match, TRBD2 (5 bases). Germline V CDR1 and CDR2: MGHDK, SYGVNS. V lost 2 bases to trimming and J lost 1 base, with 12 bases between them. CDR3 length: 16 residues.

The gene calls are TRBV7-2 and TRBJ2-1, with 8 bases that match TRBD2. In germline, CDR1 is SGHTA, CDR2 FQGNSA. This CDR3 comprises 13 residues. The J segment lost 9 bases and the V segment lost 5 bases, leaving 6 bases of the junction unmatched. CDR3 protein: CASSPGGGAEQFF. The CDR3 DNA is TGTGCCAGCAGCCCCGGGGGGGGCGCTGAGCAGTTCTTC.

The V gene is TRBV6-1, the J gene TRBJ2-1; 9 bases line up with TRBD2. The CDR3 consists of 15 residues. From germline, CDR1 is MNHNS and CDR2 SASEGT. The ends lost 3 bases at V and 7 bases at J; junction bases unmatched: 7. The CDR3 coding sequence is TGTGCCAGCAGTGAGTCTGGACTAGCGTGGAATGAGCAGTTCTTC. It encodes CASSESGLAWNEQFF.

The V and J genes are TRBV4-1 and TRBJ1-2; D might be TRBD1 (5 bases). The germline V gene encodes CDR1 MGHRA and CDR2 YSYEKL. The CDR3 covers 13 residues. V lost 0 bases to trimming and J lost 7 bases, with 9 bases between them. CDR3 loop: CASSQEGVAGYTF. The DNA of the CDR3 is TGCGCCAGCAGCCAAGAAGGGGTAGCTGGCTACACCTTC.

CDR3 sequence (DNA): TGTGCCAGCAGTTATTCAGGGGATCGAGAGCAGTACTTC. Protein product: CASSYSGDREQYF. The chain employs TRBV6-6 and TRBJ2-7, with D possibly being TRBD1 (6 bases). Germline assignment: CDR1 MNHNY and CDR2 SVGAGI (reference sequence). V dropped 3 bases and J dropped 7 bases, with 13 bases sitting between them. The CDR3 contains 13 residues.

The chain combines TRBV4-2 with TRBJ2-5; no clear D. Germline V gene lookup returns CDR1 LGHNA and CDR2 YNFKEQ. The CDR3 has 13 amino acids. Between the trimmed V and J ends, which lost 1 base and 5 bases, there was a span of 8 bases. In nucleotides, the CDR3 is TGTGCCAGCAGCCAAGGCCCCCGGGAGACCCAGTACTTC. This codes for CASSQGPRETQYF.

The CDR3 protein is CASSSTGGDFEQYF. The CDR3 bases are TGCGCCAGCAGCTCGACAGGGGGCGACTTCGAGCAGTACTTC. The chain links TRBV5-1 to TRBJ2-7; 10 bases match TRBD1. Germline-derived CDR1 and CDR2 are SGHRS and YFSETQ. The CDR3 has 14 amino acids. V gave up 3 bases and J gave up 6 bases; unmatched junction bases: 6.

V is TRBV5-1 and J is TRBJ2-2; D possibly corresponds to TRBD2 (5 bases). The CDR3 length is 16 residues. The ends were cut back, 0 bases at V and 4 bases at J, with 13 bases in the middle. Germline assignment: CDR1 SGHRS and CDR2 YFSETQ. The chain's CDR3 is CASSLVVQGGTGELFF. The CDR3 DNA sequence: TGCGCCAGCAGCTTGGTTGTCCAAGGAGGCACCGGGGAGCTGTTTTTT.

The V call is TRBV11-2, the J call TRBJ1-1; a weak D match, TRBD1 (6 bases). Germline lookup yields CDR1 SGHAT and CDR2 FQNNGV. Trimming took off 6 bases at V and 3 bases at J, with 14 bases between the two ends. CDR3 size: 14 residues. The CDR3 nucleotides are TGTGCCAGCAGGCACAACAGGGTGGACACTGAAGCTTTCTTT. Protein product: CASRHNRVDTEAFF.

The rearrangement joins TRBV2 to TRBJ2-1; 11 positions match TRBD2. V lost 3 bases to trimming and J lost 7 bases; unmatched junction nucleotides: 5. The CDR3 loop spans 15 amino acids. CDR1 and CDR2 (germline): SNHLY, FYNNEI. Here the CDR3 DNA reads TGTGCCAGCAGTGATCGGCTAGCGGGAGGTAATGAGCAGTTCTTC. Amino acids: CASSDRLAGGNEQFF. Full variable domain (rest looked up from reference TRBV2 and TRBJ2-1): EPEVTQTPSHQVTQMGQEVILRCVPISNHLYFYWYRQILGQKVEFLVSFYNNEISEKSEIFDDQFSVERPDGSNFTLKIRSTKLEDSAMYFCASSDRLAGGNEQFFGPGTRLTVL.

The V and J genes are TRBV15 and TRBJ2-3; tentatively, D is TRBD2 (5 bases). Trimming stripped 3 bases from V and 2 bases from J, with 6 bases between. The CDR3 length is 13 residues. CDR1 and CDR2 from the germline V gene are LNHNV and YYDKDF (reference sequence). CDR3 sequence: CATSRRDTDTQYF. The CDR3 DNA reads as TGTGCCACCAGCAGGAGGGACACAGATACGCAGTATTTT.

The chain recombines TRBV6-6 with TRBJ2-1; no firm D call. The CDR3 is 13 amino acids. CDR1 is MNHNY, CDR2 SVGAGI, per germline (reference sequence). V shed 4 bases and J shed 6 bases, with 10 bases lying between them. The CDR3 bases are TGTGCCAGCAGTTTAGTAGCCCCCAATGAGCAGTTCTTC. It translates to CASSLVAPNEQFF.

This sequence joins TRBV6-6 and TRBJ2-2; 7 bases agree with TRBD1. Unmatched junction bases numbered 6, after V lost 6 bases and J lost 5 bases. CDR1 and CDR2 from the germline V gene are MNHNY and SVGAGI (reference sequence). The CDR3 length is 14 residues. CDR3 in amino acids: CASSIDRVTGELFF. CDR3 DNA: TGTGCCAGCAGCATCGACAGGGTGACCGGGGAGCTGTTTTTT.